Below are 27 T cell receptor beta chains sequenced from a single sample in a study of blood T cell repertoires in COVID-19. Measured with immunoSEQ multiplex PCR; TCRdb has only the in-frame clones, and not every one. The sample has some 200,000 clones, around 90% seen once. Specimen: PBMCs or T cells enriched from blood (not recorded which). These TCRs come from a woman under 40 who had recovered from COVID-19.

This chain uses TRBV7-6 with TRBJ2-1; 10 nucleotides match TRBD2. Germline loops: CDR1 SGHVS, CDR2 FNYEAQ. The CDR3 extends over 16 amino acids. V shed 2 bases and J 4 bases; nucleotides not matched to a gene: 5. The DNA of the CDR3 is TGTGCCAGCAGCTTAACCCTAGCGGGGGTTTACAATGAGCAGTTCTTC. It is translated as CASSLTLAGVYNEQFF. The variable domain in full, with the rest retrieved from reference TRBV7-6 and TRBJ2-1, is GAGVSQSPRYKVTKRGQDVALRCDPISGHVSLYWYRQALGQGPEFLTYFNYEAQQDKSGLPNDRFSAERPEGSISTLTIQRTEQRDSAMYRCASSLTLAGVYNEQFFGPGTRLTVL.

Turning to this clone: Distinct nucleotide sequences in the sample also encode this CDR3. V is TRBV6-5 and J is TRBJ1-1; D not resolved. CDR3 length: 13 residues. The germline gives CDR1 MNHEY, CDR2 SVGAGI. V lost 0 bases, J lost 1 base, and 3 bases lay in between. The CDR3, as DNA: TGTGCCAGCAGTTACTCTCGGAACACTGAAGCTTTCTTT. Translating it yields CASSYSRNTEAFF.

For the CDR3, the DNA is TGTGCCTGGAATAAAGGGGAAGGTAATTCACCCCTCCACTTT. Translated: CAWNKGEGNSPLHF. The chain joins TRBV30 to TRBJ1-6; tentative D call: TRBD1 (5 bases). V lost 4 bases, J lost 6 bases, and 13 bases lay in between. The germline CDR1 and CDR2 sequences are GTSNPN and SVGIG (reference sequence). The CDR3 totals 14 residues.

The chain has TRBV5-6 and TRBJ1-1, with D possibly matching TRBD1 (5 bases). The CDR3 is 15 residues long. The germline gives CDR1 SGHDT, CDR2 YYEEEE. The germline V and J ends were trimmed by 3 bases and 2 bases, with 14 bases remaining between them. CDR3 amino acids: CASSWRGAGNTEAFF. Written as DNA, the CDR3 is TGTGCCAGCAGCTGGAGGGGCGCAGGCAACACTGAAGCTTTCTTT.

This clone was seen only once. V usage is TRBV5-1 and J usage is TRBJ2-5; 7 nucleotides match TRBD1. This CDR3 contains 14 residues. Trimming cost V 3 bases and J 4 bases; bases outside gene matches: 6. The germline V gene encodes CDR1 SGHRS and CDR2 YFSETQ. This CDR3 is CASSSMTGRETQYF. As DNA, the CDR3 is TGCGCCAGCAGCTCGATGACAGGGAGAGAGACCCAGTACTTC.

V is TRBV5-5 and J is TRBJ2-4; TRBD1 matches at 11 bases. Germline CDR1 reads SGHKS; CDR2 reads YYEKEE (reference sequence). The CDR3 is 17 residues long. With 6 bases clipped from V and 3 bases from J, the junction kept 11 bases outside the gene matches. The CDR3 DNA follows: TGTGCCAGCACCCCTACCAGGGACAGGGGGGGCAAAAACATTCAGTACTTC. This sequence encodes CASTPTRDRGGKNIQYF. Together with reference TRBV5-5 and TRBJ2-4, the CDR3 gives the full variable domain: DAGVTQSPTHLIKTRGQQVTLRCSPISGHKSVSWYQQVLGQGPQFIFQYYEKEERGRGNFPDRFSARQFPNYSSELNVNALLLGDSALYLCASTPTRDRGGKNIQYFGAGTRLSVL.

The CDR3 loop reads CASSQASDYGELFF. In DNA, the CDR3 is TGTGCCAGCAGCCAAGCAAGCGACTACGGGGAGCTGTTTTTT. The genes are TRBV4-2 and TRBJ2-2; a possible D gene is TRBD2 (5 bases). The CDR3 sequence is 14 residues long. CDR1 LGHNA and CDR2 YNFKEQ come from the germline V gene. The V end was cut by 1 base, the J end by 7 bases, with 10 bases between.

This sequence joins TRBV14 and TRBJ2-1, with D possibly TRBD1 on 6 matching bases. V dropped 1 base and J dropped 8 bases, with 18 bases sitting between them. Per the germline V gene, CDR1 is SGHDN and CDR2 is FVKESK. CDR3 length equals 16 residues. The CDR3 reads CASSQGGRAYGDEQFF. As DNA, the CDR3 is TGTGCCAGCAGCCAAGGGGGGCGGGCCTATGGGGATGAGCAGTTCTTC.

This chain links TRBV7-7 with TRBJ2-5; 8 bases line up with TRBD1. The CDR3 covers 16 residues. Germline V lookup: CDR1 SSHAT, CDR2 FNYEAQ (reference sequence). J gave up 1 base and V 5 bases, and 9 bases lay outside the gene matches. The CDR3 region has the DNA TGTGCCAGCAGCCCGGGGACAGGCTCTGTCCAAGAGACCCAGTACTTC. Protein sequence: CASSPGTGSVQETQYF.

This chain uses TRBV2 with TRBJ2-2; 8 nucleotides match TRBD1. The J segment lost 4 bases and the V segment lost 4 bases, leaving 5 bases of the junction unmatched. Germline-derived CDR1 and CDR2 are SNHLY and FYNNEI. The CDR3 is made up of 15 amino acids. The CDR3 sequence: CASSGQGRPTGELFF. CDR3 nucleotide sequence: TGTGCCAGCAGTGGACAGGGGAGGCCCACCGGGGAGCTGTTTTTT.

The table lists this clone with a count of one. V and J are TRBV27 and TRBJ1-2; D is unresolved. Trimming removed 5 bases from V and 3 bases from J, with 16 bases in between. This CDR3 is 15 amino acids long. CDR1 MNHEY and CDR2 SMNVEV come from the germline V gene (reference sequence). CDR3 sequence (DNA): TGTGCCAGCAGTGCGGACCCAGGAGGTGACTATGGCTACACCTTC. This sequence encodes CASSADPGGDYGYTF.

The chain is built from TRBV3-1 (or the pseudogene TRBV3-2) and TRBJ2-1; TRBD1 agrees at 11 bases. The CDR3 sequence is 16 residues long. V lost 4 bases, J lost 6 bases, and 8 bases stayed unmatched. Germline V lookup: CDR1 LGHDT, CDR2 YNNKEL (reference sequence). The CDR3 nucleotides are TGTGCCAGCAGCCTTTCGTTCGGACAGGGGGCCAATGAGCAGTTCTTC. This sequence encodes CASSLSFGQGANEQFF.

V and J are TRBV7-8 and TRBJ1-2, with TRBD1 matching over 9 bases. J gave up 8 bases and V 5 bases, and 18 bases lay outside the gene matches. Germline CDR1 reads SGHVS; CDR2 reads FQNEAQ. The CDR3 runs to 17 residues. The CDR3 region has the DNA TGTGCCAGCAGCAGACCGGGACAGGGTCCTGAAAGGGGGGGCTACACCTTC. It encodes CASSRPGQGPERGGYTF.

The chain joins TRBV28 to TRBJ2-7; 9 bases fit TRBD1. Germline V gene lookup returns CDR1 MDHEN and CDR2 SYDVKM. V shed 3 bases and J 3 bases; nucleotides not matched to a gene: 6. The CDR3 length is 15 residues. In nucleotides, the CDR3 is TGTGCCAGCAGTTTCCCCGGGACAGGGAGCTACGAGCAGTACTTC. Encoded protein: CASSFPGTGSYEQYF.

The table lists this clone with a few counts. The chain carries TRBV2 and TRBJ1-5, with 7 bases fitting TRBD1. Germline V gene data show CDR1 as SNHLY and CDR2 as FYNNEI. V lost 10 bases to trimming and J lost 4 bases; unmatched junction nucleotides: 7. The CDR3 spans 13 residues. This chain's CDR3 is CATGTVTNQPQHF. The CDR3 DNA is TGTGCCACTGGGACAGTCACAAATCAGCCCCAGCATTTT.

The V and J genes are TRBV30 and TRBJ2-2; D is unclear. The germline V gene encodes CDR1 GTSNPN and CDR2 SVGIG (reference sequence). CDR3 length: 12 residues. Trimming left V 2 bases short and J 7 bases short, with 8 bases between. The CDR3 nucleotides are TGTGCCTGGAGTCCTTACGGCGGGGAGCTGTTTTTT. Protein sequence: CAWSPYGGELFF.

The chain is built from TRBV5-1 and TRBJ1-2; 9 bases line up with TRBD1. With 3 bases clipped from V and 3 bases from J, the junction kept 9 bases outside the gene matches. The CDR3 runs 16 residues. CDR1 is SGHRS and CDR2 is YFSETQ in the germline V gene. The CDR3 nucleotides read TGCGCCAGCAGCTCGGGGATTGACAGGGGGTACTATGGCTACACCTTC. It is translated as CASSSGIDRGYYGYTF.

V gene TRBV29-1 combines with J gene TRBJ2-7; 10 nucleotides align to TRBD1. Per the germline V gene, CDR1 is SQVTM and CDR2 is ANQGSEA. The CDR3 contains 17 residues. J was trimmed by 0 bases and V by 2 bases; bases with no gene match: 10. The CDR3 nucleotides are TGCAGCGTTGAAATTAGGGGACAGGGGTCCTTCTCCTACGAGCAGTACTTC. Translating gives CSVEIRGQGSFSYEQYF.

The chain combines TRBV10-3 with TRBJ1-1; D gene uncertain. The CDR3 runs 16 residues. With 3 bases removed from V and 10 bases from J, the gap between germline ends came to 24 bases. CDR1 is ENHRY and CDR2 is SYGVKD in the germline V gene. The CDR3 region is CAISDYSTGPAGRAFF. The CDR3 nucleotides are TGTGCCATCAGTGATTATTCCACCGGACCCGCGGGTCGAGCTTTCTTT.

This clone was recorded only once. The V call is TRBV6-4, the J call TRBJ2-3; TRBD2 might be the D (6 bases). V lost 2 bases, J lost 12 bases, and 9 bases lay in between. This CDR3 contains 11 residues. Germline V gives CDR1 MRHNA, CDR2 SNTAGT. The chain's CDR3 is CASSDGGTQYF. In DNA form, the CDR3 reads TGTGCCAGCAGTGACGGAGGGACCCAGTATTTT.

The rearrangement joins TRBV5-5 to TRBJ2-7; D might be TRBD1 (6 bases). This CDR3 spans 13 amino acids. The V gene's germline CDR1 is SGHKS and CDR2 YYEKEE (reference sequence). The V and J ends lost 3 bases and 6 bases respectively, with 13 bases between them. The CDR3 loop reads CASSSGTTTEQYF. DNA for the CDR3: TGTGCCAGCAGCTCCGGGACAACCACCGAGCAGTACTTC. The variable domain in full, with the rest retrieved from reference TRBV5-5 and TRBJ2-7, is DAGVTQSPTHLIKTRGQQVTLRCSPISGHKSVSWYQQVLGQGPQFIFQYYEKEERGRGNFPDRFSARQFPNYSSELNVNALLLGDSALYLCASSSGTTTEQYFGPGTRLTVT.

V and J are TRBV27 and TRBJ2-1, with D perhaps TRBD2 (6 bases). V lost 0 bases and J 10 bases, leaving 10 bases between the germline ends. The CDR3 consists of 13 residues. Germline CDR1 and CDR2: MNHEY and SMNVEV (reference sequence). CDR3 nucleotides: TGTGCCAGCAGTTTATCCTTCAGCGGGGAGCAGTTCTTC. Encoded protein: CASSLSFSGEQFF.

The chain joins TRBV30 to TRBJ2-7; D not resolved. Looked up from germline, CDR1 is GTSNPN and CDR2 is SVGIG (reference sequence). Trimming shortened V by 2 bases and J by 3 bases, and 23 bases separated the two germline ends. The CDR3 runs 17 residues. CDR3: CAWSHSPGLRVRYEQYF. The CDR3 region has the DNA TGTGCCTGGAGTCATTCCCCCGGCCTACGGGTACGCTACGAGCAGTACTTC.

The rearrangement links TRBV7-2 to TRBJ2-7; 11 positions agree with TRBD1. The germline V gene encodes CDR1 SGHTA and CDR2 FQGNSA. Trimming cost V 5 bases and J 5 bases; bases outside gene matches: 5. The CDR3 consists of 14 residues. CDR3 sequence: CASSPDRGRDEQYF. The CDR3 nucleotides read TGTGCCAGCAGCCCGGACAGGGGGCGGGACGAGCAGTACTTC.

The chain combines TRBV4-1 with TRBJ1-3; TRBD1 agrees at 7 bases. V shed 6 bases, J shed 0 bases, and the junction held 8 bases outside the gene matches. This CDR3 contains 16 residues. Germline CDR1 and CDR2: MGHRA and YSYEKL. CDR3 sequence: CASSTWTGLSGNTIYF. CDR3 DNA: TGCGCCAGCAGTACCTGGACAGGACTCTCTGGAAACACCATATATTTT.

CDR3: CASRPKQGVVTEAFF. DNA for the CDR3: TGTGCCAGCAGACCAAAACAGGGGGTTGTCACTGAAGCTTTCTTT. This chain uses TRBV3-1 (or the pseudogene TRBV3-2) with TRBJ1-1; 8 positions agree with TRBD1. V dropped 6 bases and J dropped 4; count of bases not matched to a gene: 10. Germline V gene lookup returns CDR1 LGHDT and CDR2 YNNKEL (reference sequence). CDR3 length: 15 amino acids.

This clone was recorded a few times. The chain couples TRBV6-5 to TRBJ1-1, with a tentative D call TRBD1 (5 bases). This CDR3 has 13 residues. Germline lookup yields CDR1 MNHEY and CDR2 SVGAGI. Deletions cut 4 bases from V and 3 bases from J, with 9 bases between. The CDR3 DNA is TGTGCCAGCAGTTTCAGGGTCGACACTGAAGCTTTCTTT. It yields the protein CASSFRVDTEAFF.